This is a list of T cell receptor beta chains from one sample in a study of early T cells in non-severe SARS-CoV-2 infection. TCRdb reprocessed the 5' RACE reads with MiXCR, giving one entry per CDR3 protein. Here the sample spans fewer than 70,000 distinct CDR3 sequences, more than 3.5% being singletons. Sequences were derived from whole blood, sampled at baseline. All receptors come from an adult who was a healthcare worker with PCR-confirmed SARS-CoV-2 infection or an uninfected control (not recorded which). The donor label of this sample is uncertain. Both conserved end residues are part of each CDR3. A D gene is named only where the DNA matches it firmly. For some rows the clone size is stated as once, few or many, or as a class when expanded; others skip it.

>many|.|TRBJ2-1|11|TRBV29-1
TGCAGCGTTGCCGGGCGAGATGAGCAGTTCTTC
CSVAGRDEQFF
>.|.|TRBJ1-1|16|TRBV20-1
TGCAGTGCTAGAGATCTTCAGGCCCCTATGAACACTGAAGCTTTCTTT
CSARDLQAPMNTEAFF
>.|TRBD2|TRBJ2-2|16|TRBV10-2
TGCGCCAGCACTGTATTCGCTAGCGGGGGCACCGGGGAGCTGTTTTTT
CASTVFASGGTGELFF
>.|.|TRBJ2-3|16|TRBV28
TGTGCCAGCAATTTGAATCGGGGGGCCCCCACAGATACGCAGTATTTT
CASNLNRGAPTDTQYF
>.|.|TRBJ1-1|13|TRBV7-2
TGTGCCAGCAGCTTATCCCTTACCACTGAAGCTTTCTTT
CASSLSLTTEAFF
>many|.|TRBJ2-4|15|TRBV6-5
TGTGCCAGCGTGGGCAGGGGTAGAGCCAAAAACATTCAGTACTTC
CASVGRGRAKNIQYF
>.|TRBD2|TRBJ2-1|15|TRBV12-3/TRBV12-4
TGTGCCAGCAGTAAATCGGGGGGACCATACAATGAGCAGTTCTTC
CASSKSGGPYNEQFF
>many|.|TRBJ1-2|16|TRBV7-2
TGTGCCAGCAGCCCCGGGGGGGCTGGCAGGGACTATGGCTACACCTTC
CASSPGGAGRDYGYTF
>few|.|TRBJ1-5|16|TRBV9
TGTGCCAGCAGCGTAGCTACCGGAGCAGGAGGTCAGCCCCAGCATTTT
CASSVATGAGGQPQHF
>.|TRBD1|TRBJ2-6|18|TRBV5-1
TGCGCCAGCAGCCCCGTGGGACAGGGGGTAGTCGGGGCCAACGTCCTGACTTTC
CASSPVGQGVVGANVLTF
>few|.|TRBJ1-2|13|TRBV29-1
TGCAGCGTTGACCGAGGGACTAACTATGGCTACACCTTC
CSVDRGTNYGYTF
>.|.|TRBJ1-1|13|TRBV28
TGTGCCAGCAGTCCCTACAGGAACACTGAAGCTTTCTTT
CASSPYRNTEAFF
>many|.|TRBJ1-5|16|TRBV4-2
TGTGCCAGCAGCCAGTCACAGGGAGAATTAGCTCAGCCCCAGCATTTT
CASSQSQGELAQPQHF
>many|TRBD2|TRBJ2-3|15|TRBV10-3
TGTGCCATCAGTACTAGCGGAATGGAGACAGATACGCAGTATTTT
CAISTSGMETDTQYF
>.|TRBD1|TRBJ1-3|16|TRBV4-1
TGCGCCAGCAGCCCCCCTGACAGGGCTAGAGGAGACACCATATATTTT
CASSPPDRARGDTIYF
>few|.|TRBJ2-2|15|TRBV6-5
TGTGCCAGCAAACGGGACCAAGCGAACACCGGGGAGCTGTTTTTT
CASKRDQANTGELFF
>few|.|TRBJ2-1|15|TRBV28
TGTGCCAGCACCCGTGTGGGGGGAACCTACAATGAGCAGTTCTTC
CASTRVGGTYNEQFF
>.|.|TRBJ1-1|12|TRBV20-1
TGCAGTGCCTCCAGGGAGGACACTGAAGCTTTCTTT
CSASREDTEAFF
>.|TRBD1|TRBJ1-5|14|TRBV20-1
TGCAGTGCTAGGTCGGGACAGGGCAATCAGCCCCAGCATTTT
CSARSGQGNQPQHF
>many|TRBD1|TRBJ2-3|14|TRBV7-6
TGTGCCAGCAGCTTAGCGACAGGGGCAGATACGCAGTATTTT
CASSLATGADTQYF
>many|.|TRBJ1-1|15|TRBV7-2
TGTGCCAGCAGCTTAGGGCCTCAGCCGGTGACTGAAGCTTTCTTT
CASSLGPQPVTEAFF
>.|TRBD2|TRBJ2-4|12|TRBV14
TGTGCCAGCAGCCCTGGGACTAGCATTCAGTACTTC
CASSPGTSIQYF
>many|.|TRBJ2-1|11|TRBV3-1
TGTGCCAGCAGCCAAGCAAATGAGCAGTTCTTC
CASSQANEQFF
>many|.|TRBJ1-6|15|TRBV7-9
TGTGCCAGCAGCTCCCAACAGGGAAGAAATTCACCCCTCCACTTT
CASSSQQGRNSPLHF
>few|TRBD1|TRBJ2-1|15|TRBV19
TGTGCCAGTAGTATCGGACAGGGGGTCTACAATGAGCAGTTCTTC
CASSIGQGVYNEQFF
>.|.|TRBJ2-3|12|TRBV18
TGTGCCAGCTCACTCGAATATCATACGCAGTATTTT
CASSLEYHTQYF
>few|TRBD1|TRBJ2-7|12|TRBV7-9
TGTGCCAGCAGCTCACAGGGGTACGAGCAGTACTTC
CASSSQGYEQYF
>.|.|TRBJ2-3|11|TRBV2
TGTGCCAGCAGTGGGTATGATACGCAGTATTTT
CASSGYDTQYF
>.|TRBD1|TRBJ1-1|13|TRBV20-1
TGCAGTGCTACGGACAGGTTTAACACTGAAGCTTTCTTT
CSATDRFNTEAFF
>many|TRBD2|TRBJ2-7|14|TRBV20-1
TGCAGTGCTAGACGACTAGCGAACTCCTACGAGCAGTACTTC
CSARRLANSYEQYF
>many|.|TRBJ2-7|12|TRBV29-1
TGCAGCGTTGAACTGCAGGACTACGAGCAGTACTTC
CSVELQDYEQYF
>many|TRBD2|TRBJ2-7|15|TRBV7-2
TGTGCCAGCAGCTTCCAGACTAGCCGGGCCTACGAGCAGTACTTC
CASSFQTSRAYEQYF
>many|.|TRBJ1-5|13|TRBV5-5
TGTGCCAGCAGAACCGGTAGCAATCAGCCCCAGCATTTT
CASRTGSNQPQHF
>.|.|TRBJ2-7|14|TRBV5-1
TGCGCCAGCAGCTTGTCCAGGGATCCCTACGAGCAGTACTTC
CASSLSRDPYEQYF
>many|TRBD2|TRBJ2-1|14|TRBV12-3/TRBV12-4
TGTGCCAGCAGTTTAGACGGGGGGGACAATGAGCAGTTCTTC
CASSLDGGDNEQFF
>few|TRBD2|TRBJ2-3|14|TRBV12-3/TRBV12-4
TGTGCCAGCAGTTTTCTCGGGGGGGCTGATACGCAGTATTTT
CASSFLGGADTQYF
>many|.|TRBJ1-2|12|TRBV29-1
TGCAGCGGTACCGGGGGGAACTATGGCTACACCTTC
CSGTGGNYGYTF
>many|.|TRBJ2-3|14|TRBV19
TGTGCCAGTAGTATGCGACTGGGGATAGATACGCAGTATTTT
CASSMRLGIDTQYF
>many|.|TRBJ2-5|20|TRBV6-1
TGTGCCAGCAGTGCGTTGACACATCGGGAGACGTCATACCAACAAGAGACCCAGTACTTC
CASSALTHRETSYQQETQYF
>few|TRBD1|TRBJ2-4|18|TRBV7-2
TGTGCCAGCAGCTTAGACAGGGGCTCCCCCTCTACACAAAACATTCAGTACTTC
CASSLDRGSPSTQNIQYF
>.|.|TRBJ2-6|16|TRBV28
TGTGCCAGCAAGGTGTCGGACTCCTCTGGGGCCAACGTCCTGACTTTC
CASKVSDSSGANVLTF